Sequencing of this T cell receptor (beta chain) was carried out in a study of OX40 agonist ivuxolimab in advanced cancers. The germline V gene has CDR1 KGHSH and CDR2 LQKENI. The CDR3 is 15 residues long. The junction had 12 bases not matched to a gene; V was cut back by 2 bases and J by 11 bases. The assay was immunoSEQ multiplex PCR, and TCRdb's table has in-frame clones only and misses some. The sample has approximately 65,000 clones, about 82% seen once. Sequencing was performed on CD4+ or CD8+ T cells sorted from blood, taken in a trial of the OX40 agonist ivuxolimab. The chain combines TRBV18 with TRBJ1-1; 9 bases match TRBD1. This sequence originates from an adult with an advanced solid tumor such as melanoma, head and neck, liver or kidney cancer. CDR3 protein: CASSPRGQGTGDAFF. For the CDR3, the DNA is TGTGCCAGCTCACCAAGGGGACAGGGCACGGGAGATGCTTTCTTT.